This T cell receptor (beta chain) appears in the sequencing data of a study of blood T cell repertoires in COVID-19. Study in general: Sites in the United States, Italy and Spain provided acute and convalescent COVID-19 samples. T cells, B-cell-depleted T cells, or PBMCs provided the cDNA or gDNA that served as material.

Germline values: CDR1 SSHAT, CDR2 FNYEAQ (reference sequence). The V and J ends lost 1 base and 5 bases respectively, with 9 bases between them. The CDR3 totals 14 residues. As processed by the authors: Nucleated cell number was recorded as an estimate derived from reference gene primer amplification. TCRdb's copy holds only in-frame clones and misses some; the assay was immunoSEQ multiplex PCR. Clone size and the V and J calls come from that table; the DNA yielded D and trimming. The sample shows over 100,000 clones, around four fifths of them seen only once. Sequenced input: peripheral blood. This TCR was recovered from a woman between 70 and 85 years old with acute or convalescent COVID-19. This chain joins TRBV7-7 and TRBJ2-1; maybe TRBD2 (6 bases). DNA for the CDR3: TGTGCCAGCAGCTTAGGTCTAGCGAACAATGAGCAGTTCTTC. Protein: CASSLGLANNEQFF.